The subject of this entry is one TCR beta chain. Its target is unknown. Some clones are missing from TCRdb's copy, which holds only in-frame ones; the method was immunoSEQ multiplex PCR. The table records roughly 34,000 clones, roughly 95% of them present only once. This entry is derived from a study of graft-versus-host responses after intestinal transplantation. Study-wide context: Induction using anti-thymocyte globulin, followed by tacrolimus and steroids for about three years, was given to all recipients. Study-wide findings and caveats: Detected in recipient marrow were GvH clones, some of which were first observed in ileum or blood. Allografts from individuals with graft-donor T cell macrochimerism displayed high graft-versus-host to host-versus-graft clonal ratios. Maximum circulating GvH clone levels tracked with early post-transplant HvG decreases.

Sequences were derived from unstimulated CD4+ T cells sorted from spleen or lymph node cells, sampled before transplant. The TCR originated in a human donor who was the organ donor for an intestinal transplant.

CDR3 region: CASSPRGLLAGGPDEQFF. The CDR3 coding sequence is TGTGCCAGCAGCCCGAGAGGGCTACTAGCGGGGGGGCCCGATGAGCAGTTCTTC. The V gene is TRBV9, the J gene TRBJ2-1; 13 nucleotides align to TRBD2. The CDR3 is 18 amino acids. CDR1 and CDR2 from the germline V gene are SGDLS and YYNGEE. V dropped 4 bases and J dropped 8; count of bases not matched to a gene: 15.